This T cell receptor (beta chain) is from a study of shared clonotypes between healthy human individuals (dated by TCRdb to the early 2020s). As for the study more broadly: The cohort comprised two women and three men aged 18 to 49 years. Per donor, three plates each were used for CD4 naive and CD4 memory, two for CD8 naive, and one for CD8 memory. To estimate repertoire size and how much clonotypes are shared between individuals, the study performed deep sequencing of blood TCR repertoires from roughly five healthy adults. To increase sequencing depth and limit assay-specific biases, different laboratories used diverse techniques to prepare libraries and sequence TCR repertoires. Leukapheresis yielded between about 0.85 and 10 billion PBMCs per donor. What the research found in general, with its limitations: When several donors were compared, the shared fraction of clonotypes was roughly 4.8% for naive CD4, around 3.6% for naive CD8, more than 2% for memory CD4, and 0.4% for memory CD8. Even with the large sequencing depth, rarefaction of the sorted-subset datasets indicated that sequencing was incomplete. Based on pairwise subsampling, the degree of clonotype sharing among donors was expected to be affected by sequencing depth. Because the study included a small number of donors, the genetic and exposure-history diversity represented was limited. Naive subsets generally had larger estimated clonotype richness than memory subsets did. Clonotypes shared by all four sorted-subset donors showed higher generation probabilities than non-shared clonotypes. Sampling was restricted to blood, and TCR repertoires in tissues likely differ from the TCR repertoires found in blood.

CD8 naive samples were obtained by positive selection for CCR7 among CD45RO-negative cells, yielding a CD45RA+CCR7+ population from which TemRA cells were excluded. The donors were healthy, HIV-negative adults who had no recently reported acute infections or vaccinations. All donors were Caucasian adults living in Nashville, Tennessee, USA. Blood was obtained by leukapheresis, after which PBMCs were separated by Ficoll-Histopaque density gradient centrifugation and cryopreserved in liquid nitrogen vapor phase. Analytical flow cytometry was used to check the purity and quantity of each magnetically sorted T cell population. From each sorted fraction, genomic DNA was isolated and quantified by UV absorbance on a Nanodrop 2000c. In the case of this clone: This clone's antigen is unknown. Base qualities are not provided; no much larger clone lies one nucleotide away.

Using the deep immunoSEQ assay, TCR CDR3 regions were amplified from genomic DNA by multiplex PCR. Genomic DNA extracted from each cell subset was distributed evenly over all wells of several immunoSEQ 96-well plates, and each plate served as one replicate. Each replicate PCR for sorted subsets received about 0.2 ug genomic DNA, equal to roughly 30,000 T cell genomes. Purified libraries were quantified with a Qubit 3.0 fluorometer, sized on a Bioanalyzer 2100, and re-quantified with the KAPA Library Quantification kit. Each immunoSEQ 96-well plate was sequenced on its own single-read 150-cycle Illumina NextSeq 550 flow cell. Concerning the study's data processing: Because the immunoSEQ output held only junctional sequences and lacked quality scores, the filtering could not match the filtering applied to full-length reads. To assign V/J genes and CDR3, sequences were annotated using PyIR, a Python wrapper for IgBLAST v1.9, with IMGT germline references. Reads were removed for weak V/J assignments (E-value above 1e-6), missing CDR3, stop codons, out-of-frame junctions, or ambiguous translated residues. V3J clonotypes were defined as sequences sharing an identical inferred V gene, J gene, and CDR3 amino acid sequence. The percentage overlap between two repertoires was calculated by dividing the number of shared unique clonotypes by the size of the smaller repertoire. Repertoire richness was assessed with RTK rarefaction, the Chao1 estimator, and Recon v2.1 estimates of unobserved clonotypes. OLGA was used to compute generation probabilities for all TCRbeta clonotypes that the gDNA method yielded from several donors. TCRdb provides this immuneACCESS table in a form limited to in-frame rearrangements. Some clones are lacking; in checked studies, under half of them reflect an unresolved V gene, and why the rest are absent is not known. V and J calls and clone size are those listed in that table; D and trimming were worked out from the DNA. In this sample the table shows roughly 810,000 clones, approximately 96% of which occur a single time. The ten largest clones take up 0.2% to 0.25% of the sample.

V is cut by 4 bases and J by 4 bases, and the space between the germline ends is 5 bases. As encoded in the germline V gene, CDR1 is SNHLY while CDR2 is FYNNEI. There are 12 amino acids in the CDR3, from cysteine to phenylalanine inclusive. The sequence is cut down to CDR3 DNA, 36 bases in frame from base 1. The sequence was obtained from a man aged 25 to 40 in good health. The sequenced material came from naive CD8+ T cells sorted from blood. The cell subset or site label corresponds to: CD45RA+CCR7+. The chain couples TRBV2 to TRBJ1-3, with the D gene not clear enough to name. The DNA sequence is TGTGCCAGCAGTGGGAAGGGAAACACCATATATTTT. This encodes CASSGKGNTIYF.